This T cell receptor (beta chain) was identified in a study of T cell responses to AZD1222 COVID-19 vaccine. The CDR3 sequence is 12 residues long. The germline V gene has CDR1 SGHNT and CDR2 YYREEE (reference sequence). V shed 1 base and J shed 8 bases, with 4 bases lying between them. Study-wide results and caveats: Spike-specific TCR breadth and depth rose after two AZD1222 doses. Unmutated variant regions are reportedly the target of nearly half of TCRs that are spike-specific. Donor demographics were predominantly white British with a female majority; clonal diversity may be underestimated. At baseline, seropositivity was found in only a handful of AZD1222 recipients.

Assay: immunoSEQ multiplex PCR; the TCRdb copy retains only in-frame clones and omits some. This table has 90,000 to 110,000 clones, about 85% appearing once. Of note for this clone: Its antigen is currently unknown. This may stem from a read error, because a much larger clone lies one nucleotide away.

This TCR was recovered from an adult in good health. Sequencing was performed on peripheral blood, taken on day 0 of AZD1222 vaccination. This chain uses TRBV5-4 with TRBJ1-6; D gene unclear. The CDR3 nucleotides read TGTGCCAGCAGCTTGCCTTATTCACCCCTCCACTTT. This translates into CASSLPYSPLHF. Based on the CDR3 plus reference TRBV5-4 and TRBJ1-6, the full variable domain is ETGVTQSPTHLIKTRGQQVTLRCSSQSGHNTVSWYQQALGQGPQFIFQYYREEENGRGNFPPRFSGLQFPNYSSELNVNALELDDSALYLCASSLPYSPLHFGNGTRLTVT.